Given below is one T cell receptor (beta chain) in context. CDR1 and CDR2 (germline): MNHEY, SMNVEV (reference sequence). The CDR3 loop spans 15 amino acids. Trimming took 0 bases from V and 4 from J; bases not matched to a gene: 6. This record belongs to a study of T cell changes during pregnancy in multiple sclerosis. This table comes from immunoSEQ multiplex PCR, and its TCRdb copy is limited to in-frame clones, with some not included. The sample yields just under 45,000 clones, roughly 96% seen once. This material consisted of peripheral blood, taken in the second trimester of pregnancy. This receptor was obtained from a female donor with multiple sclerosis, enrolled in a pregnancy study. V usage is TRBV27 and J usage is TRBJ2-7; 7 nucleotides line up with TRBD1. Here the CDR3 reads CASSLSGRGRYEQYF. CDR3 in DNA: TGTGCCAGCAGTTTATCAGGAAGGGGGCGATACGAGCAGTACTTC.